This TCR beta chain was sequenced in a study of regulatory T cells in long-lasting Graves disease. Study-wide results and limits: Sampling was limited to peripheral blood rather than thyroid tissue.

To make TCR beta libraries, researchers used iRepertoire HTBI primers and Arm-PCR of CDR3 regions. TCRdb reprocessed the multiplex PCR reads via MiXCR and lists one record per CDR3 protein. The table records 450,000 or so distinct CDR3 sequences, less than 25% of them present only once. From germline, CDR1 is MDHEN and CDR2 SYDVKM. CDR3 length: 15 residues. J lost 6 bases, V lost 6 bases, and 10 bases had no gene match. As for time point: persistent/refractory GD, antithyroid drugs over 5 years with positive TRAb. Generation of the TCR library employed RNA extracted from PBMCs. This clonotype came up a few times. Antigen specificity is unknown.

The starting material was peripheral blood mononuclear cells (PBMCs), obtained when the disease was refractory, from a patient treated with antithyroid drugs. The rearrangement links TRBV28 to TRBJ2-2, with 7 bases that match TRBD2. The sequence was collected from a female donor with Graves disease. Here the CDR3 DNA reads TGTGCCAGCAGAAGGGGCGGGACTATGTCCGGGGAGCTGTTTTTT. This encodes CASRRGGTMSGELFF.